The 28 T cell receptor beta chains in this list originate from one sample, sequenced in a study of cytomegalovirus exposure and HLA in healthy donors. PCR amplification relied on 60 Vbeta primers (plus 13 Jbeta primers). TCRdb's copy holds only in-frame clones and misses some; the assay was immunoSEQ multiplex PCR. The table includes 84,000 or so clones, around four fifths detected once. Sequenced input: PBMCs. These receptors all stem from a male donor in good health and CMV-seronegative.

The chain recombines TRBV29-1 with TRBJ1-1; D is perhaps TRBD1 (6 bases). This CDR3 is 13 amino acids long. The germline CDR1 and CDR2 sequences are SQVTM and ANQGSEA. Trimming shortened V by 2 bases and J by 4 bases, and 11 bases separated the two germline ends. The DNA of the CDR3 is TGCAGCGTTGAAAGGGGGGAGGGCACTGAAGCTTTCTTT. Its protein product is CSVERGEGTEAFF.

The rearrangement links TRBV7-6 to TRBJ1-1; 7 bases agree with TRBD1. Germline loops: CDR1 SGHVS, CDR2 FNYEAQ. The CDR3 covers 13 residues. V trimming: 6 bases; J trimming: 4 bases; junction bases outside the gene matches: 5. Here the CDR3 reads CASSSQGSTEAFF. As DNA, the CDR3 is TGTGCCAGCAGTTCACAGGGGTCCACTGAAGCTTTCTTT.

The chain combines TRBV5-6 with TRBJ2-5; 10 bases map to TRBD1. CDR1 is SGHDT, CDR2 YYEEEE, per germline. The length of the CDR3 is 16 residues. The trim removed 10 bases at V and 2 bases at J, leaving 14 bases unmatched. For the CDR3, the DNA is TGTGCCTCCCTCGACCTCCGGGACAGGGGACAAGAGACCCAGTACTTC. It specifies CASLDLRDRGQETQYF.

This clone was seen just once. The chain joins TRBV7-2 to TRBJ1-6, with a weak D call TRBD1 (5 bases). The CDR3 loop spans 14 amino acids. The germline CDR1 and CDR2 sequences are SGHTA and FQGNSA. Trimming left V 5 bases short and J 4 bases short, with 9 bases between. In DNA form, the CDR3 reads TGTGCCAGCAGCCCGACAGAGTATAATTCACCCCTCCACTTT. This sequence encodes CASSPTEYNSPLHF.

About this clone: One end of the junction does not line up with germline, which may come from a read error. The chain has TRBV7-7 and TRBJ2-5; 8 positions match TRBD1. The CDR3 consists of 14 residues. The germline V gene has CDR1 SSHAT and CDR2 FNYEAQ (reference sequence). CDR3 in amino acids: CASSFQGAGETQYF. CDR3 coding DNA: TGTGCTAGCAGCTTCCAGGGGGCGGGGGAGACCCAGTACTTC.

The V call is TRBV10-2, the J call TRBJ2-2, with 12 bases lining up with TRBD2. CDR3 length: 15 residues. Germline V CDR1 and CDR2: WSHSY, SAAADI. J gave up 7 bases and V 6 bases, and 6 bases lay outside the gene matches. CDR3 region: CASSTSGGTGGELFF. For the CDR3, the DNA is TGCGCCAGCAGCACTAGCGGGGGGACGGGCGGGGAGCTGTTTTTT.

This clone has only a few counts. The rearrangement joins TRBV28 to TRBJ2-3; D not certain. The CDR3 totals 15 residues. Per the germline V gene, CDR1 is MDHEN and CDR2 is SYDVKM. V shed 2 bases and J shed 2 bases, with 11 bases lying between them. The CDR3 reads CASSLNSHNTDTQYF. CDR3 DNA: TGTGCCAGCAGTTTAAATTCACATAACACAGATACGCAGTATTTT.

About this clone itself: The identical CDR3 is also encoded by other nucleotide sequences in the sample. The genes are TRBV5-4 and TRBJ2-7, with 10 bases identical to TRBD1. This CDR3 spans 14 amino acids. Germline CDR1 is SGHNT and CDR2 is YYREEE (reference sequence). The junction had 3 bases not matched to a gene; V was cut back by 2 bases and J by 4 bases. The CDR3 sequence: CASSFGQGGYEQYF. DNA for the CDR3: TGTGCCAGCAGCTTTGGACAGGGGGGGTACGAGCAGTACTTC.

The chain uses TRBV7-2 and TRBJ2-1, with D perhaps matching TRBD2 (9 bases). There are 18 residues in the CDR3. Per germline, CDR1 SGHTA and CDR2 FQGNSA. Trimming took 4 bases from V and 0 from J, leaving 19 bases between them. CDR3 in amino acids: CASSSQGASGDSYNEQFF. The DNA of the CDR3 is TGTGCCAGCAGCTCCCAGGGGGCTAGCGGGGACTCCTACAATGAGCAGTTCTTC.

This clone appeared once. For the CDR3, the DNA is TGTGCCAGCATCGTAACCGGGACAGGCGGAAGCAATCAGCCCCAGCATTTT. Its protein is CASIVTGTGGSNQPQHF. The chain combines TRBV28 with TRBJ1-5; 8 nucleotides agree with TRBD1. CDR3 length equals 17 residues. Germline values: CDR1 MDHEN, CDR2 SYDVKM. J lost 1 base, V lost 7 bases, and 12 bases had no gene match.

Written as DNA, the CDR3 is TGTGCCAGCAGCCGCGTCTACTCCCCTCGAGATACGCAGTATTTT. This gives the protein CASSRVYSPRDTQYF. The chain uses TRBV11-3 and TRBJ2-3; D unclear. Germline V lookup: CDR1 SGHNT, CDR2 YENEEA. V was shortened by 5 bases and J by 5 bases, with 17 bases between the two germline ends. The length of the CDR3 is 15 residues. Complete variable domain (other parts from reference TRBV11-3 and TRBJ2-3): EAGVVQSPRYKIIEKKQPVAFWCNPISGHNTLYWYLQNLGQGPELLIRYENEEAVDDSQLPKDRFSAERLKGVDSTLKIQPAELGDSAVYLCASSRVYSPRDTQYFGPGTRLTVL.

In the case of this clone: A read error may account for a junction end that differs from germline. The chain recombines TRBV2 with TRBJ2-7, with D unresolved. From germline, CDR1 is SNHLY and CDR2 FYNNEI. The CDR3 spans 11 residues. CDR3 DNA: TGTGCCTGCAGATTGGCCCACGAGCAGTACTTC. It codes for CACRLAHEQYF.

The J gene is TRBJ2-3, the V gene TRBV5-6; D may be TRBD2 (6 bases). The V and J ends lost 4 bases and 0 bases respectively, with 15 bases between them. This CDR3 is 16 amino acids long. Germline-derived CDR1 and CDR2 are SGHDT and YYEEEE. This CDR3 is CASSGEEGTSTDTQYF. The DNA for the CDR3 is TGTGCCAGCAGCGGCGAGGAGGGCACTAGCACAGATACGCAGTATTTT.

This sequence joins TRBV7-2 and TRBJ2-5, with 9 nucleotides matching TRBD2. V shed 2 bases and J 3 bases; nucleotides not matched to a gene: 4. This CDR3 comprises 15 residues. Germline CDR1 and CDR2: SGHTA and FQGNSA. The CDR3 nucleotides read TGTGCCAGCAGCTTACCAGCGGGGGGAAAAGAGACCCAGTACTTC. It encodes CASSLPAGGKETQYF.

This chain links TRBV28 with TRBJ1-5, with TRBD1 as a possible D gene (6 bases). Per the germline V gene, CDR1 is MDHEN and CDR2 is SYDVKM. This CDR3 is built from 14 residues. Trimming removed 8 bases at V and 5 bases at J, with 16 bases between. The CDR3 reads CASFQTGPHQPQHF. CDR3 bases: TGTGCCAGCTTCCAGACAGGTCCTCATCAGCCCCAGCATTTT. The complete variable domain, with remaining parts taken from reference TRBV28 and TRBJ1-5, reads DVKVTQSSRYLVKRTGEKVFLECVQDMDHENMFWYRQDPGLGLRLIYFSYDVKMKEKGDIPEGYSVSREKKERFSLILESASTNQTSMYLCASFQTGPHQPQHFGDGTRLSIL.

The J gene is TRBJ1-5, the V gene TRBV28; the match to TRBD1 covers 7 bases. The CDR3 contains 13 residues. CDR1 MDHEN and CDR2 SYDVKM come from the germline V gene. The J segment lost 6 bases and the V segment lost 7 bases, leaving 6 bases of the junction unmatched. The CDR3 nucleotides read TGTGCCAGCACCCCGGACAGGAGTCAGCCCCAGCATTTT. Its translation is CASTPDRSQPQHF.

This clone was detected only once. The chain couples TRBV18 to TRBJ2-1, with TRBD1 matching over 7 bases. V lost 3 bases to trimming and J lost 4 bases; unmatched junction nucleotides: 3. Per the germline V gene, CDR1 is KGHSH and CDR2 is LQKENI. This CDR3 spans 14 amino acids. Written as DNA, the CDR3 is TGTGCCAGCTCACCTACACAGGGGTACAATGAGCAGTTCTTC. This translates into CASSPTQGYNEQFF.

The J gene is TRBJ1-1, the V gene TRBV10-3; 9 bases agree with TRBD1. The ends lost 10 bases at V and 4 bases at J; junction bases unmatched: 13. CDR1 is ENHRY and CDR2 is SYGVKD in the germline V gene. The CDR3 runs to 15 residues. In DNA, the CDR3 is TGTGCCACCTCTGGACAGGGGTGGGAAGGCACTGAAGCTTTCTTT. It codes for CATSGQGWEGTEAFF.

A few counts support this clone. The rearrangement uses TRBV10-3 and TRBJ1-1; no definite D call. This CDR3 is 15 amino acids long. CDR1 is ENHRY, CDR2 SYGVKD, per germline. V was shortened by 8 bases and J by 0 bases, with 16 bases between the two germline ends. Written as DNA, the CDR3 is TGTGCCATCTCAGCCGGCGGCAGCTTGAACACTGAAGCTTTCTTT. This sequence encodes CAISAGGSLNTEAFF.

This chain links TRBV5-1 with TRBJ1-2; D is possibly TRBD1 (6 bases). In germline, CDR1 is SGHRS, CDR2 YFSETQ. V was cut by 4 bases and J by 6 bases, with 13 bases left in between. The CDR3 has 13 residues. The CDR3 reads CASSNPSGDGYTF. The DNA of the CDR3 is TGCGCCAGCAGCAACCCATCAGGGGATGGCTACACCTTC.

This clone was counted between two and nine times. CDR3 sequence (DNA): TGTGCCAGCAGCCCGAGGGCGGACAGCTCCTACAATGAGCAGTTCTTC. Translating gives CASSPRADSSYNEQFF. J is TRBJ2-1 and V is TRBV11-2; D possibly corresponds to TRBD1 (6 bases). The length of the CDR3 is 16 residues. The V end lost 5 bases, the J end lost 0 bases, and 14 bases lay between the germline ends. From germline, CDR1 is SGHAT and CDR2 FQNNGV. Looking up the rest from reference TRBV11-2 and TRBJ2-1 gives the full variable domain: EAGVAQSPRYKIIEKRQSVAFWCNPISGHATLYWYQQILGQGPKLLIQFQNNGVVDDSQLPKDRFSAERLKGVDSTLKIQPAKLEDSAVYLCASSPRADSSYNEQFFGPGTRLTVL.

Comments on this clone: One end of the junction varies from germline; a read error may be responsible. The rearrangement links TRBV27 to TRBJ2-6, with D perhaps TRBD1 (6 bases). The CDR3 contains 16 residues. The germline CDR1 and CDR2 sequences are MNHEY and SMNVEV (reference sequence). Here the CDR3 DNA reads TGTGCCAGCAGACGCTGGACAGCCTCTGGGGCCAACGGCCTGACTTTC. Its translation: CASRRWTASGANGLTF.

The genes are TRBV5-1 and TRBJ1-1, with D tentatively TRBD1 (6 bases). Deletions cut 4 bases from V and 5 bases from J, with 12 bases between. The CDR3 contains 13 residues. From germline, CDR1 is SGHRS and CDR2 YFSETQ. CDR3 sequence reads: CASSHNRVTEAFF. DNA for the CDR3: TGCGCCAGCAGCCACAACAGGGTAACTGAAGCTTTCTTT.

The CDR3 sequence: CASSPGAGGLEAFF. CDR3 coding DNA: TGTGCCAGCAGCCCGGGGGCGGGAGGCCTTGAAGCTTTCTTT. The chain joins TRBV6-1 to TRBJ1-1, with a weak D call TRBD1 (6 bases). The germline V gene encodes CDR1 MNHNS and CDR2 SASEGT. This CDR3 is built from 14 residues. The ends were cut back, 6 bases at V and 7 bases at J, with 18 bases in the middle.

This chain uses TRBV4-3 with TRBJ2-1; 7 nucleotides agree with TRBD1. In germline, CDR1 is LGHNA, CDR2 YSLEER. The V gene end was trimmed by 3 bases and the J gene end by 9 bases; junction bases not matched to a gene: 5. The CDR3 loop spans 13 amino acids. CDR3 amino acids: CASSQLTGIEQFF. CDR3 DNA: TGCGCCAGCAGCCAGTTGACAGGGATTGAGCAGTTCTTC.

The chain couples TRBV15 to TRBJ2-7; weak D call: TRBD1 (5 bases). Germline loops: CDR1 LNHNV, CDR2 YYDKDF (reference sequence). The CDR3 extends over 16 amino acids. Deletions cut 6 bases from V and 2 bases from J, with 20 bases between. CDR3 nucleotide sequence: TGTGCCACCAGTAGCCCTACAGGTTTGTTTCCCTACGAGCAGTACTTC. Protein: CATSSPTGLFPYEQYF.

The chain has TRBV4-3 and TRBJ2-1; 7 nucleotides agree with TRBD1. CDR3 length equals 15 residues. With V trimmed by 4 bases and J by 5 bases, 8 bases remained unmatched. From germline, CDR1 is LGHNA and CDR2 YSLEER. Written as DNA, the CDR3 is TGCGCCAGCAGCCTATCGGACAGGAGAGACAATGAGCAGTTCTTC. This codes for CASSLSDRRDNEQFF.

This sequence joins TRBV7-8 and TRBJ2-1, with TRBD2 identical over 9 bases. This CDR3 is 15 amino acids long. V lost 8 bases to trimming and J lost 4 bases; unmatched junction nucleotides: 9. Germline V lookup: CDR1 SGHVS, CDR2 FQNEAQ. The chain's CDR3 is CASLRGGGGYNEQFF. CDR3 DNA sequence: TGTGCCAGCCTCCGGGGCGGGGGGGGGTACAATGAGCAGTTCTTC.